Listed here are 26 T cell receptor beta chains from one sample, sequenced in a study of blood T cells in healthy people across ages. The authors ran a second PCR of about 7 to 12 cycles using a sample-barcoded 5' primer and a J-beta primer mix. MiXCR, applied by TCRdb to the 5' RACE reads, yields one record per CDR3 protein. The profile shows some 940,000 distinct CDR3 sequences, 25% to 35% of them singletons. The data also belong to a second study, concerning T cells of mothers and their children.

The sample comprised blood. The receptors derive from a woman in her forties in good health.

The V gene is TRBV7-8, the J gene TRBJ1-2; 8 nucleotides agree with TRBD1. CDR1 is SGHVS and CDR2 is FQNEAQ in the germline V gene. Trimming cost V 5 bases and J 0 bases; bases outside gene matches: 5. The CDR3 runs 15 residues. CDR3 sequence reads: CASSAVQGANYGYTF. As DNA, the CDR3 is TGTGCCAGCAGCGCAGTACAGGGGGCTAACTATGGCTACACCTTC.

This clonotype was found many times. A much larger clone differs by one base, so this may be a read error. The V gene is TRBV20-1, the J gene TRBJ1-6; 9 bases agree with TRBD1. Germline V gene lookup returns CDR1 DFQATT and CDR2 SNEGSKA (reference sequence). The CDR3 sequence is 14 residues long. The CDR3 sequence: CSAREDRGNSPRHF. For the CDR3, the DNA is TGCAGTGCTAGAGAAGACAGGGGGAATTCACCCCGCCACTTT.

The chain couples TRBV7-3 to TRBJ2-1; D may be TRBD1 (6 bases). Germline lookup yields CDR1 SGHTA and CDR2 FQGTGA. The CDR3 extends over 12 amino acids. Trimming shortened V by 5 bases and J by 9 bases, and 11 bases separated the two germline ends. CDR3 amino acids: CASSINRVEQFF. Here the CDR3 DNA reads TGTGCCAGCAGCATAAACAGGGTTGAGCAGTTCTTC.

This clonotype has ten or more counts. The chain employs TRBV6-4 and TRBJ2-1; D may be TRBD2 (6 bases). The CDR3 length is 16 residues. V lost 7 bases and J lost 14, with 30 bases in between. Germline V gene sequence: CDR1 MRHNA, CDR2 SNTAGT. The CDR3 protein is CASIVRPSGSTTDKFF. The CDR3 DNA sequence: TGTGCCAGCATAGTTAGGCCCAGCGGGTCCACTACCGATAAGTTCTTC.

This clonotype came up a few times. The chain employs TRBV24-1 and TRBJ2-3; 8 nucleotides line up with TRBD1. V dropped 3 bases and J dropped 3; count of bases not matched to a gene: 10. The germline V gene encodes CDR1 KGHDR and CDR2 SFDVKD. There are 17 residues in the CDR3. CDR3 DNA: TGTGCCACCAGTGATGCAACTGGACAGGGTTGGACAGATACGCAGTATTTT. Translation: CATSDATGQGWTDTQYF.

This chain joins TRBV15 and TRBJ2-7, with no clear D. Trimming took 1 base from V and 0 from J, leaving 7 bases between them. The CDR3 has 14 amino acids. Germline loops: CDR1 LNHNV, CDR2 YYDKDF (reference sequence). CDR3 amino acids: CATSRGLSSYEQYF. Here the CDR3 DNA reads TGTGCCACCAGCAGAGGACTTAGCTCCTACGAGCAGTACTTC.

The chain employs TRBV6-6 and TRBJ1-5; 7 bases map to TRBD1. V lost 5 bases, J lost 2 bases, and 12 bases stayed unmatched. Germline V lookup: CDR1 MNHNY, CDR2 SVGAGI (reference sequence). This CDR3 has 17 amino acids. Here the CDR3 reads CASSDPQGSRGNQPQHF. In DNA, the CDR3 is TGTGCCAGCAGTGACCCACAGGGGTCCCGAGGCAATCAGCCCCAGCATTTT.

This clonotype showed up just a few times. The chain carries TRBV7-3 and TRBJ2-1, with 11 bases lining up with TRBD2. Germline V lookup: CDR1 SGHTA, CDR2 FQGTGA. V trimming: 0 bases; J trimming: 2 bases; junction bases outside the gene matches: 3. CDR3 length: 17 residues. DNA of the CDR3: TGTGCCAGCAGCTTAACTACTAGCGGGGGCCCCTACAATGAGCAGTTCTTC. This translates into CASSLTTSGGPYNEQFF.

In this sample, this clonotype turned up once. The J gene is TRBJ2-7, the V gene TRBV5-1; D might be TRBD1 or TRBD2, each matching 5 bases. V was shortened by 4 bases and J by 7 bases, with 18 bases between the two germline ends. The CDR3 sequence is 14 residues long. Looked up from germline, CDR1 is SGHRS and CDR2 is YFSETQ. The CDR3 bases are TGCGCCAGCAGCCAAAGGACGGGGCCGGGGGAGCAGTACTTC. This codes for CASSQRTGPGEQYF.

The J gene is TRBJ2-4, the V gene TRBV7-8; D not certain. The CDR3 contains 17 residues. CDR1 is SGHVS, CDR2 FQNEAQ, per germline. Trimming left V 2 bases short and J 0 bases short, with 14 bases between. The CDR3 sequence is CASSLTSTAKAKNIQYF. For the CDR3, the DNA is TGTGCCAGCAGCTTAACAAGCACAGCTAAAGCCAAAAACATTCAGTACTTC.

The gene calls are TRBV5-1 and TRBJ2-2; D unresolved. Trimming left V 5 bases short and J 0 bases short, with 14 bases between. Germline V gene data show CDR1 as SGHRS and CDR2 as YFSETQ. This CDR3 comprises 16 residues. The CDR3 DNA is TGCGCCAGCAGGAATTACTACGCTACGAACACCGGGGAGCTGTTTTTT. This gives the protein CASRNYYATNTGELFF.

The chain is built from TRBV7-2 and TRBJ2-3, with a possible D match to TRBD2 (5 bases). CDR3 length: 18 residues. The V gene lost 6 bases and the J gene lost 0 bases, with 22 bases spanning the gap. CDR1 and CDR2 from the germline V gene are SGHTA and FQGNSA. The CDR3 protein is CASSLSPGLRTSTDTQYF. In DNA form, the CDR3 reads TGTGCCAGCAGTCTCAGCCCCGGACTGAGGACTAGCACAGATACGCAGTATTTT.

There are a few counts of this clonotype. CDR3 sequence reads: CASSTGQHNEQFF. In DNA form, the CDR3 reads TGCGCCAGCAGCACGGGACAGCACAATGAGCAGTTCTTC. The chain couples TRBV5-1 to TRBJ2-1; 7 bases are shared with TRBD1. The CDR3 loop spans 13 amino acids. The V gene end was trimmed by 4 bases and the J gene end by 5 bases; junction bases not matched to a gene: 3. Germline V gives CDR1 SGHRS, CDR2 YFSETQ.

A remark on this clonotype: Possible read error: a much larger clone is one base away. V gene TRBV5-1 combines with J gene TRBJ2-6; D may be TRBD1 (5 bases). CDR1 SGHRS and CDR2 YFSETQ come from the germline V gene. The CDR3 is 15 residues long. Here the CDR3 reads CASQHDPAGANVRTF. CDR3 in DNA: TGCGCCAGCCAGCATGACCCAGCTGGGGCCAACGTCCGGACTTTC.

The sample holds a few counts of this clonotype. The CDR3 DNA is TGTGCCAGCAGCTTAAGAATGGCGGGGGGGCCGGATGAGCAGTTCTTC. Its protein is CASSLRMAGGPDEQFF. The chain is built from TRBV11-2 and TRBJ2-1, with 9 bases matching TRBD2. In germline, CDR1 is SGHAT, CDR2 FQNNGV. Trimming cost V 2 bases and J 8 bases; bases outside gene matches: 10. This CDR3 region has 16 residues.

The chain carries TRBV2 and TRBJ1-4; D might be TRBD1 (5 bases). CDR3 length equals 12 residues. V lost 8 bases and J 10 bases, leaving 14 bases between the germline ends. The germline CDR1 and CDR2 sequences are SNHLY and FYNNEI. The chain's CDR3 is CASALGQGKLFF. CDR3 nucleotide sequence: TGTGCCAGCGCTTTGGGTCAGGGAAAACTGTTTTTT.

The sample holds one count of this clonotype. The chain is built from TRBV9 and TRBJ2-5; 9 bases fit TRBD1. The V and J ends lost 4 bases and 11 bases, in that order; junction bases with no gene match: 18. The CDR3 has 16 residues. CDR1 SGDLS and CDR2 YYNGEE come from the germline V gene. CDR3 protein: CASSHGTGHEYNEQYF. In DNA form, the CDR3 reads TGTGCCAGCAGCCATGGGACAGGGCATGAGTACAATGAGCAGTACTTC.

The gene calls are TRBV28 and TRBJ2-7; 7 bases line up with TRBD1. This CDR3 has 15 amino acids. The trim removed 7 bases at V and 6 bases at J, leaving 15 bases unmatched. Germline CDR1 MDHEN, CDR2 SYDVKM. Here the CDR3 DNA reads TGTGCCAGCAAAAGAATAGACAGGGAATGGGGCGAGCAGTACTTC. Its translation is CASKRIDREWGEQYF.

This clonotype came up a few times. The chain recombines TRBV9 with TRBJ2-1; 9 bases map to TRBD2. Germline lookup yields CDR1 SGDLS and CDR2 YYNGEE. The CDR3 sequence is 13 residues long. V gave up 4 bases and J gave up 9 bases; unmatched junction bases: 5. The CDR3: CASSRGTSIEQFF. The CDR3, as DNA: TGTGCCAGCAGCCGGGGGACTAGCATTGAGCAGTTCTTC.

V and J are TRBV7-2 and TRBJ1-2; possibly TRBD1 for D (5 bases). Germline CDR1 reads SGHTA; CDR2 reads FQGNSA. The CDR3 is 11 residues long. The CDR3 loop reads CVGQTNYGYTF. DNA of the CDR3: TGTGTGGGGCAGACTAACTATGGCTACACCTTC.

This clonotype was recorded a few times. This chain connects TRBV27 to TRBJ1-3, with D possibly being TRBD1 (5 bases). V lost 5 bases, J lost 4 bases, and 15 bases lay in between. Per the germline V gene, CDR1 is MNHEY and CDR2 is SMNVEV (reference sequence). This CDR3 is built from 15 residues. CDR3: CASSALGGDGNTIYF. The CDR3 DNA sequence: TGTGCCAGCAGTGCCCTCGGAGGGGACGGAAACACCATATATTTT.

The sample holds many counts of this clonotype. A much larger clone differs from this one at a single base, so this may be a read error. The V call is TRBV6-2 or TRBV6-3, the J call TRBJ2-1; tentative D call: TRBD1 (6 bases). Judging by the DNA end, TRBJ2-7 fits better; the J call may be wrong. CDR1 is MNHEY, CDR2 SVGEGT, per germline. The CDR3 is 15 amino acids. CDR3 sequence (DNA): TGTGCCAGCACCGCATTTCGGACAGCTTACAATGAGCAGTACTTC. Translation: CASTAFRTAYNEQYF.

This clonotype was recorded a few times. The CDR3 here is CASRYRGGEQYF. Written as DNA, the CDR3 is TGTGCCAGCAGGTACAGGGGGGGCGAGCAGTACTTC. This sequence joins TRBV28 and TRBJ2-7, with D tentatively TRBD1 (8 bases). Trimming removed 6 bases from V and 6 bases from J, with 12 bases in between. Germline-derived CDR1 and CDR2 are MDHEN and SYDVKM. This CDR3 is 12 amino acids long.

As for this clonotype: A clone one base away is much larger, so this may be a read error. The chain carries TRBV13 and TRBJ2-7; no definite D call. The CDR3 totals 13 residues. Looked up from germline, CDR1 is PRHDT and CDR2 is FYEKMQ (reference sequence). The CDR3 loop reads CVSSPSQTYEQYF. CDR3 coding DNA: TGTGTCAGCAGCCCTAGTCAGACCTACGAGCAGTACTTC. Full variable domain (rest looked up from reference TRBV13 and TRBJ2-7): AAGVIQSPRHLIKEKRETATLKCYPIPRHDTVYWYQQGPGQDPQFLISFYEKMQSDKGSIPDRFSAQQFSDYHSELNMSSLELGDSALYFCVSSPSQTYEQYFGPGTRLTVT.

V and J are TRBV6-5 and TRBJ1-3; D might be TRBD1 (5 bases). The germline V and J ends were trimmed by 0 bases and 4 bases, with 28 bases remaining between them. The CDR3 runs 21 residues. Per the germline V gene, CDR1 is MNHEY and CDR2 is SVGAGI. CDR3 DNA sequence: TGTGCCAGCAGTTACTCTGCGCCTGTTAGGGGAAATACAGGCCTCGGAAACACCATATATTTT. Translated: CASSYSAPVRGNTGLGNTIYF.

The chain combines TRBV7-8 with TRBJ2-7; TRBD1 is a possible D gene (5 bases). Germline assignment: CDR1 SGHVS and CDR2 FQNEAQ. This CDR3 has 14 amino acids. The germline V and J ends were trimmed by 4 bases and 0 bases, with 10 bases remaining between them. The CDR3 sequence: CASSYGHSSYEQYF. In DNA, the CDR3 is TGTGCCAGCAGCTATGGACATTCCTCCTACGAGCAGTACTTC.